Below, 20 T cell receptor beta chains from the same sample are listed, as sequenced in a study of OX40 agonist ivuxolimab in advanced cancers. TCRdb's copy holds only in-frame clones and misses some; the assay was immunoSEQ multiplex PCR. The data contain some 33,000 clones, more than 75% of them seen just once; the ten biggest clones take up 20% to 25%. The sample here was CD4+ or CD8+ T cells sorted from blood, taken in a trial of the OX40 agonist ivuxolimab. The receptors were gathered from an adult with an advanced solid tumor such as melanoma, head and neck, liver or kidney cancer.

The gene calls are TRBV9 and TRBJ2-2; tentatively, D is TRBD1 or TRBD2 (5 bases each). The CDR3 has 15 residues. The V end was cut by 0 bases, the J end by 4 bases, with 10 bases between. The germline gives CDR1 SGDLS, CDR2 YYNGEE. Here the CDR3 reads CASSVEGTITGELFF. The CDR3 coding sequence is TGTGCCAGCAGCGTAGAAGGGACCATCACCGGGGAGCTGTTTTTT.

The CDR3 DNA is TGTGCCATCAAAGGGGCTTACTCCTACGAGCAGTACTTC. Translated: CAIKGAYSYEQYF. This chain links TRBV10-3 with TRBJ2-7, with a possible D match to TRBD1 (5 bases). The germline gives CDR1 ENHRY, CDR2 SYGVKD. The V end was cut by 7 bases, the J end by 0 bases, with 10 bases between. The CDR3 covers 13 residues.

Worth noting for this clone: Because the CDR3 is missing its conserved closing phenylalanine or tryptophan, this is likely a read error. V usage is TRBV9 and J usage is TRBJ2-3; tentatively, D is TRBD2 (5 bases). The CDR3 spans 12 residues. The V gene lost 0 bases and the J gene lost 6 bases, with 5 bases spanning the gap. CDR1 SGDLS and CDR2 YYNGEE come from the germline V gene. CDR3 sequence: CASSVAGDTQYL. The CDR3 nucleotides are TGTGCCAGCAGCGTAGCGGGGGATACGCAGTATCTT.

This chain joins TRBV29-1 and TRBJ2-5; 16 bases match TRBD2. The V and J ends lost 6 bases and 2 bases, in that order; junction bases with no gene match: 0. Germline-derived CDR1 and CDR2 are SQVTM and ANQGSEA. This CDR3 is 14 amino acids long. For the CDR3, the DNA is TGCAGCGTGGGACTAGCGGGAGGGCAAGAGACCCAGTACTTC. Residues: CSVGLAGGQETQYF.

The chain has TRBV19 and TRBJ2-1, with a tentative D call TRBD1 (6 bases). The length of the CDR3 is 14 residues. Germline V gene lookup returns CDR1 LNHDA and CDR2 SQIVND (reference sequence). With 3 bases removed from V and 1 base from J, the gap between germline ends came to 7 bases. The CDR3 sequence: CASSMGASYNEQFF. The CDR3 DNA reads TGTGCCAGTAGTATGGGGGCTTCCTACAATGAGCAGTTCTTC.

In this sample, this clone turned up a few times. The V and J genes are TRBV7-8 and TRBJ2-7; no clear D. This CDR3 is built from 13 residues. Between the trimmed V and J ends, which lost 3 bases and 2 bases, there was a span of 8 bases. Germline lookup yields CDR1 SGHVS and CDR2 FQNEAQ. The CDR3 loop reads CASSLAGTYEQYF. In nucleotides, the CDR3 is TGTGCCAGCAGCTTGGCAGGTACCTACGAGCAGTACTTC.

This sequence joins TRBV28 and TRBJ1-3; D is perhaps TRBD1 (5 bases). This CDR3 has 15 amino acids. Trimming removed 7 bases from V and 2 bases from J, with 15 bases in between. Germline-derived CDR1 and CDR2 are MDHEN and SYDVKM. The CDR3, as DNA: TGTGCCAGCAATCCAGCAGGGAGCGCTGGAAACACCATATATTTT. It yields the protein CASNPAGSAGNTIYF.

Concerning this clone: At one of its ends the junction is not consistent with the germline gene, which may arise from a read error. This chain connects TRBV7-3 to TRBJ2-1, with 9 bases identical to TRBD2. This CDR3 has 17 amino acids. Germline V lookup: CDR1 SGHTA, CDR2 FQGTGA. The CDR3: CASSSLGGGATYNEQFF. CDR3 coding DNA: TGTGCCAGCAGCTCCCTCGGCGGGGGGGCGACCTATAATGAGCAGTTCTTC.

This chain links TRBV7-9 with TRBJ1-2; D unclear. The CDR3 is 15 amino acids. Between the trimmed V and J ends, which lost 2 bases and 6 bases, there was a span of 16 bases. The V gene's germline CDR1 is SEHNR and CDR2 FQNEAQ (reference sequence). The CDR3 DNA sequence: TGTGCCAGCAGCTTATCCGCACCCGCCGTTAATGGCTACACCTTC. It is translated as CASSLSAPAVNGYTF.

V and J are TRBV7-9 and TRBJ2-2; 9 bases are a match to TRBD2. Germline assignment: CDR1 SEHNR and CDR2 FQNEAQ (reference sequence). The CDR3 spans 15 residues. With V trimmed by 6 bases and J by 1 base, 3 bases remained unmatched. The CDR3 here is CASRRLAVNTGELFF. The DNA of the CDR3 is TGTGCCAGCAGAAGACTAGCGGTGAACACCGGGGAGCTGTTTTTT.

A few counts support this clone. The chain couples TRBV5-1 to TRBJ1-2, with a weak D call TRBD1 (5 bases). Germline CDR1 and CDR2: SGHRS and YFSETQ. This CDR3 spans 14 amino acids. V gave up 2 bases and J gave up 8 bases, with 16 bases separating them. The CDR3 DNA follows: TGCGCCAGCAGCTTCGCCGGACGGGGGGACGGCTACACCTTC. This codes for CASSFAGRGDGYTF.

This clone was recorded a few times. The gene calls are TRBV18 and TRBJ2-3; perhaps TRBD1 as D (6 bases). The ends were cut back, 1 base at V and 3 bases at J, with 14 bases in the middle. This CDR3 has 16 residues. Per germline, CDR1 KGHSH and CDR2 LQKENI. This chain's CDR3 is CASSPRRPGATDTQYF. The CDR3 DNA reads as TGTGCCAGCTCACCACGAAGGCCAGGGGCGACAGATACGCAGTATTTT. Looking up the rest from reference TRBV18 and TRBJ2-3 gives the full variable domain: NAGVMQNPRHLVRRRGQEARLRCSPMKGHSHVYWYRQLPEEGLKFMVYLQKENIIDESGMPKERFSAEFPKEGPSILRIQQVVRGDSAAYFCASSPRRPGATDTQYFGPGTRLTVL.

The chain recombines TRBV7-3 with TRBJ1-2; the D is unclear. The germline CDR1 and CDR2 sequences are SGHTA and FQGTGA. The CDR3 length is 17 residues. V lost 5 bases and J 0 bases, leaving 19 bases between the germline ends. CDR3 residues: CASSPPAAAASNYGYTF. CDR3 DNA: TGTGCCAGCAGCCCACCAGCCGCGGCAGCTTCTAACTATGGCTACACCTTC.

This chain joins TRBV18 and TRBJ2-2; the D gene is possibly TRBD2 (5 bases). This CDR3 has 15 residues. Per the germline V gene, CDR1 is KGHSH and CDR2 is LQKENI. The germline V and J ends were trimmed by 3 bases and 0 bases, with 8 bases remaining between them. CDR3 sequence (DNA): TGTGCCAGCTCACCCTCTAGCACGAACACCGGGGAGCTGTTTTTT. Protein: CASSPSSTNTGELFF.

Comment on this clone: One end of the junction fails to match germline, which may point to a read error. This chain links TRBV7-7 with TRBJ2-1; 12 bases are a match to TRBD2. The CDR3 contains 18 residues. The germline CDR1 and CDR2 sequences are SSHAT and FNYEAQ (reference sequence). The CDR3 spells CASSLEATTSGRISEQFF. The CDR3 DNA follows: TGTGCTAGCAGCTTAGAGGCTACGACTAGCGGGAGAATAAGTGAGCAGTTCTTC.

The CDR3 protein is CASSFSGGLYNEQFF. DNA for the CDR3: TGTGCCAGCAGCTTTAGCGGAGGATTATACAATGAGCAGTTCTTC. This chain links TRBV11-2 with TRBJ2-1; maybe TRBD2 (6 bases). CDR3 size: 15 residues. With 3 bases removed from V and 4 bases from J, the gap between germline ends came to 13 bases. CDR1 is SGHAT, CDR2 FQNNGV, per germline. The complete variable domain, with remaining parts taken from reference TRBV11-2 and TRBJ2-1, reads EAGVAQSPRYKIIEKRQSVAFWCNPISGHATLYWYQQILGQGPKLLIQFQNNGVVDDSQLPKDRFSAERLKGVDSTLKIQPAKLEDSAVYLCASSFSGGLYNEQFFGPGTRLTVL.

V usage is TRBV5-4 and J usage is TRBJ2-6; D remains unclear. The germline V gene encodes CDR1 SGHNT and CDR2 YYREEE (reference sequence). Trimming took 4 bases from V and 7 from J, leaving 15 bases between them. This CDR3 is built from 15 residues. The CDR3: CASSPGRSLANVLTF. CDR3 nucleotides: TGTGCCAGCAGCCCCGGCCGCTCCCTTGCCAACGTCCTGACTTTC. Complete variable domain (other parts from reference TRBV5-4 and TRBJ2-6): ETGVTQSPTHLIKTRGQQVTLRCSSQSGHNTVSWYQQALGQGPQFIFQYYREEENGRGNFPPRFSGLQFPNYSSELNVNALELDDSALYLCASSPGRSLANVLTFGAGSRLTVL.

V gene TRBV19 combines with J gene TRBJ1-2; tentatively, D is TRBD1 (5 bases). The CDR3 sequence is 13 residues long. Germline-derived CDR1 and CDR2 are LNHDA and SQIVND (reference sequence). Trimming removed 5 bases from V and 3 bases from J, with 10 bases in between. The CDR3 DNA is TGTGCCAGTAGTTGGGGACGGGACTATGGCTACACCTTC. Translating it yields CASSWGRDYGYTF.

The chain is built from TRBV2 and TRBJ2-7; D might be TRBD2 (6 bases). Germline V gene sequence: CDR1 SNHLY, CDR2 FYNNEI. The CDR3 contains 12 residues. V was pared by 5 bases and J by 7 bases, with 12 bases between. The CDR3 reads CASSSGLDEQYF. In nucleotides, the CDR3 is TGTGCCAGCAGTTCGGGACTCGATGAGCAGTACTTC.

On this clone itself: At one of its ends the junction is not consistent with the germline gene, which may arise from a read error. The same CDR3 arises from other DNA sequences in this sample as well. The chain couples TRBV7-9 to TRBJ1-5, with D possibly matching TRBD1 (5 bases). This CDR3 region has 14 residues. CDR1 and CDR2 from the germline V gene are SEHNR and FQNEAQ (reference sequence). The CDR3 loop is CASSRQGLDQPQHF. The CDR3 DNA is TGTGCCAGCAGTCGTCAGGGTTTGGATCAGCCTCAGCATTTT.